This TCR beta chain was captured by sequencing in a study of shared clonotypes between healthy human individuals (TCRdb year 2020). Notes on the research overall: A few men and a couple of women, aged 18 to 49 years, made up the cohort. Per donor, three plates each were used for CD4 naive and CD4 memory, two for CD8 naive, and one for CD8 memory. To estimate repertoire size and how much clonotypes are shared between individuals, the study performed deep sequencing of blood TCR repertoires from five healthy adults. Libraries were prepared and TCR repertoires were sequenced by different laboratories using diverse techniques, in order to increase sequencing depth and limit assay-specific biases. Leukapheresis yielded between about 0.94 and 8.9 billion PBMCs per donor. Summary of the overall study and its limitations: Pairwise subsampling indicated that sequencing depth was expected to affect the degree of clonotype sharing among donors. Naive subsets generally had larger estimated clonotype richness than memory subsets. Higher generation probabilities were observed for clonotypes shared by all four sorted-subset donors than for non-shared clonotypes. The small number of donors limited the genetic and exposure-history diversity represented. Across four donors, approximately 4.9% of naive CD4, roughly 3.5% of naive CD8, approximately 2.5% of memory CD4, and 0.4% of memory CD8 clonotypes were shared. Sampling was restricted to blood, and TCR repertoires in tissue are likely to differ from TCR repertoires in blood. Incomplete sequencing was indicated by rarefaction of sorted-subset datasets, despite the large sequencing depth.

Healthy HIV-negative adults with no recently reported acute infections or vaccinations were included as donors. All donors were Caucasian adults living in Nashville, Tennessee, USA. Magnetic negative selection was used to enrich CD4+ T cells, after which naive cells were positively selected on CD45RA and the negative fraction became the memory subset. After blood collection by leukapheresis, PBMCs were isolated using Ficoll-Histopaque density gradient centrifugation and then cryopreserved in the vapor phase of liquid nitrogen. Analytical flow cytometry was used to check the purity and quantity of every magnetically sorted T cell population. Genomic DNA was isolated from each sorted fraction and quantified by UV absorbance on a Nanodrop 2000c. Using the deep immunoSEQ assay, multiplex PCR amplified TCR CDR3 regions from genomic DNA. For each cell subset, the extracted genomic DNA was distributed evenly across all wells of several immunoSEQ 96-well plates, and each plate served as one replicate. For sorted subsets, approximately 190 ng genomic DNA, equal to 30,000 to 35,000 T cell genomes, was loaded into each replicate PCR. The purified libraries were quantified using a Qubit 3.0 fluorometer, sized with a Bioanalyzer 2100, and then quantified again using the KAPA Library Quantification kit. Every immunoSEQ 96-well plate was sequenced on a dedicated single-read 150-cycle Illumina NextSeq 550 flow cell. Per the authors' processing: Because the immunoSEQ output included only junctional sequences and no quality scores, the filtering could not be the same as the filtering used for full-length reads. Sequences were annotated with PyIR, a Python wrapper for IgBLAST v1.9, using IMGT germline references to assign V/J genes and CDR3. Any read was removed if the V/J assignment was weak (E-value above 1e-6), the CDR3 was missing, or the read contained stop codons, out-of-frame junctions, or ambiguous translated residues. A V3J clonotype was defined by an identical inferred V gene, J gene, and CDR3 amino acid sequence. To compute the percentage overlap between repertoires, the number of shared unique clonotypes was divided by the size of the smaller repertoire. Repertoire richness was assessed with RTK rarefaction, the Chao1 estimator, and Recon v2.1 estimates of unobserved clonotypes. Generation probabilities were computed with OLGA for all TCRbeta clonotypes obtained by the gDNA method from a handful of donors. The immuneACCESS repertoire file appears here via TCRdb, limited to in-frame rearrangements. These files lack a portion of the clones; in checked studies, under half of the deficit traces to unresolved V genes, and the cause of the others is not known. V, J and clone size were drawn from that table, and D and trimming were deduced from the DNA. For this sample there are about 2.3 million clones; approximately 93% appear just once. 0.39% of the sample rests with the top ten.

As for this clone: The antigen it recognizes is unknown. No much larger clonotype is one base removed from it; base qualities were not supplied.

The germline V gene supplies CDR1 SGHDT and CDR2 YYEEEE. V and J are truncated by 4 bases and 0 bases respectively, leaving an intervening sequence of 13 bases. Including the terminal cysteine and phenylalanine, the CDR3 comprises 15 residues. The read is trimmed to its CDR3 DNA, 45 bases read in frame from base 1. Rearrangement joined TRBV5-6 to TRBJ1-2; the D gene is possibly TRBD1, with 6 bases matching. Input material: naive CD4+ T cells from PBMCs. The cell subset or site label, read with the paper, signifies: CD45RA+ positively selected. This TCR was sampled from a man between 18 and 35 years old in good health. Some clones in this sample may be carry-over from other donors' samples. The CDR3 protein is CASSPHRTANYGYTF. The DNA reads TGTGCCAGCAGCCCCCATCGGACAGCTAACTATGGCTACACCTTC.